Below are 16 T cell receptor beta chains sequenced from a single sample in a study of T cell repertoires in cytomegalovirus infection. MiXCR, applied by TCRdb to the reads, yields one record per CDR3 protein. The sample consists of fewer than 350,000 distinct CDR3 sequences, around a tenth of them appearing once. Sequencing was carried out using PBMCs. The origin of the receptors is a human donor in good health (CMV status not recorded). Some clones in this sample may be carry-over from other donors' samples.

The chain carries TRBV27 and TRBJ2-1; weak D call: TRBD2 (6 bases). The CDR3 is 16 amino acids. Germline V gives CDR1 MNHEY, CDR2 SMNVEV (reference sequence). Trimming took 3 bases from V and 10 from J, leaving 22 bases between them. The DNA of the CDR3 is TGTGCCAGCAGTTTCCCCGGCGGGGCGAGAGGAGCGGAGCAGTTCTTC. Protein sequence: CASSFPGGARGAEQFF.

This clonotype showed up many times. The rearrangement uses TRBV10-2 and TRBJ1-1; the match to TRBD1 covers 10 bases. This CDR3 comprises 15 residues. Losses at the gene ends were 8 bases for V and 4 bases for J; bases not matched to a gene: 10. From germline, CDR1 is WSHSY and CDR2 SAAADI. This CDR3 is CASQTTGGEGTEAFF. The CDR3 coding sequence is TGCGCCAGCCAGACGACAGGGGGCGAGGGCACTGAAGCTTTCTTT.

This clonotype was picked up a small number of times. The genes are TRBV5-4 and TRBJ2-1; 7 bases fit TRBD1. The CDR3 contains 16 residues. Germline V gene data show CDR1 as SGHNT and CDR2 as YYREEE (reference sequence). V lost 2 bases and J lost 1; bases outside the gene matches: 6. CDR3 amino acids: CASSLPGTVSYNEQFF. CDR3 nucleotides: TGTGCCAGCAGCTTACCCGGGACAGTTTCCTACAATGAGCAGTTCTTC. The full variable domain, its missing parts supplied by reference TRBV5-4 and TRBJ2-1, is ETGVTQSPTHLIKTRGQQVTLRCSSQSGHNTVSWYQQALGQGPQFIFQYYREEENGRGNFPPRFSGLQFPNYSSELNVNALELDDSALYLCASSLPGTVSYNEQFFGPGTRLTVL.

Ten or more counts support this clonotype. The chain links TRBV7-2 to TRBJ1-5; D unclear. The CDR3 spans 14 residues. Between the trimmed V and J ends, which lost 2 bases and 5 bases, there was a span of 10 bases. The V gene's germline CDR1 is SGHTA and CDR2 FQGNSA. CDR3: CASSLRGGDQPQHF. CDR3 sequence (DNA): TGTGCCAGCAGCTTACGGGGAGGTGATCAGCCCCAGCATTTT.

The V and J genes are TRBV7-2 and TRBJ2-3; 12 bases match TRBD2. Germline V gives CDR1 SGHTA, CDR2 FQGNSA. The junction had 10 bases not matched to a gene; V was cut back by 5 bases and J by 1 base. The CDR3 contains 18 residues. The CDR3 DNA is TGTGCCAGCAGCCCACCCCCGGGACTAGCGGGTCGCACAGATACGCAGTATTTT. This encodes CASSPPPGLAGRTDTQYF.

This clonotype was seen ten or more times. The V and J genes are TRBV15 and TRBJ2-6; D remains unclear. The CDR3 totals 19 residues. Germline loops: CDR1 LNHNV, CDR2 YYDKDF (reference sequence). Trimming pared 1 base from V and 2 bases from J, leaving 18 bases between. CDR3 bases: TGTGCCACCAGCAGAGGCCCAATAAGGTCCGAAACTGGGGCCAACGTCCTGACTTTC. This sequence encodes CATSRGPIRSETGANVLTF.

This clonotype was recorded a few times. The chain recombines TRBV7-2 with TRBJ2-7; unclear D gene. This CDR3 is 15 amino acids long. The germline V and J ends were trimmed by 1 base and 0 bases, with 10 bases remaining between them. Germline CDR1 reads SGHTA; CDR2 reads FQGNSA. The CDR3 DNA follows: TGTGCCAGCAGCTTAGAGGCCTTGCCCTCCTACGAGCAGTACTTC. It codes for CASSLEALPSYEQYF.

The CDR3 reads CASRAGTARETQYF. CDR3 DNA sequence: TGTGCCAGCAGGGCGGGAACTGCTCGGGAGACCCAGTACTTC. V and J are TRBV5-6 and TRBJ2-5; a possible D gene is TRBD2 (6 bases). This CDR3 has 14 residues. The germline CDR1 and CDR2 sequences are SGHDT and YYEEEE. Trimming removed 5 bases at V and 5 bases at J, with 16 bases between.

Ten or more counts support this clonotype. This chain links TRBV3-1 with TRBJ2-1; D possibly corresponds to TRBD1 (5 bases). Germline assignment: CDR1 LGHDT and CDR2 YNNKEL (reference sequence). CDR3 length: 16 residues. Trimming took 0 bases from V and 0 from J, leaving 9 bases between them. The CDR3 nucleotides are TGTGCCAGCAGCCAAGACCCCAGGGTCTCCTACAATGAGCAGTTCTTC. It is translated as CASSQDPRVSYNEQFF.

This clonotype has more than one count but fewer than ten. The gene calls are TRBV10-3 and TRBJ2-7, with TRBD1 identical over 7 bases. CDR1 is ENHRY, CDR2 SYGVKD, per germline. With 8 bases clipped from V and 3 bases from J, the junction kept 13 bases outside the gene matches. The CDR3 covers 15 residues. CDR3 protein: CAIGTDKTPVYEQYF. Here the CDR3 DNA reads TGTGCCATCGGGACAGACAAAACCCCGGTCTACGAGCAGTACTTC.

This clonotype was counted many times. The genes are TRBV20-1 and TRBJ2-4; weak D call: TRBD1 (5 bases). CDR1 and CDR2 (germline): DFQATT, SNEGSKA (reference sequence). CDR3 size: 20 residues. Trimming removed 5 bases from V and 0 bases from J, with 29 bases in between. CDR3 region: CSAPNPVDKFGDLAKNIQYF. The CDR3 DNA reads as TGCAGTGCTCCCAACCCCGTGGACAAGTTTGGAGATCTAGCCAAAAACATTCAGTACTTC.

The chain links TRBV7-2 to TRBJ2-7, with 8 bases matching TRBD2. Germline V gene sequence: CDR1 SGHTA, CDR2 FQGNSA. The CDR3 spans 15 residues. V shed 0 bases, J shed 7 bases, and the junction held 8 bases outside the gene matches. In DNA, the CDR3 is TGTGCCAGCAGCTTAGCTTTCGGCGGGAGGTGGGAGCAGTACTTC. Its translation: CASSLAFGGRWEQYF.

In its sample, this clonotype was seen many times. Here the CDR3 reads CASRGPGSPQPQHF. CDR3 sequence (DNA): TGTGCCAGCAGAGGGCCAGGTTCCCCTCAGCCCCAGCATTTT. The V gene is TRBV6-6, the J gene TRBJ1-5; D is ambiguous. The CDR3 is made up of 14 amino acids. Germline loops: CDR1 MNHNY, CDR2 SVGAGI (reference sequence). The V gene lost 6 bases and the J gene lost 6 bases, with 15 bases spanning the gap.

The gene calls are TRBV25-1 and TRBJ2-1; possibly TRBD2 for D (5 bases). The ends were cut back, 4 bases at V and 0 bases at J, with 10 bases in the middle. Germline V gene sequence: CDR1 MGHDK, CDR2 SYGVNS. The CDR3 totals 15 residues. CDR3 bases: TGTGCCAGCAGTGGAGGGAGTGGCTCCTACAATGAGCAGTTCTTC. Its protein product is CASSGGSGSYNEQFF. The full variable domain, rest sourced from reference TRBV25-1 and TRBJ2-1, is EADIYQTPRYLVIGTGKKITLECSQTMGHDKMYWYQQDPGMELHLIHYSYGVNSTEKGDLSSESTVSRIRTEHFPLTLESARPSHTSQYLCASSGGSGSYNEQFFGPGTRLTVL.

This clonotype was seen at least ten times. The chain employs TRBV7-2 and TRBJ2-4, with D perhaps TRBD1 (5 bases). The CDR3 runs 18 residues. Germline loops: CDR1 SGHTA, CDR2 FQGNSA. V was clipped by 5 bases and J by 0 bases, with 20 bases between them. This CDR3 is CASSLGVHGVLAKNIQYF. The CDR3 DNA is TGTGCCAGCAGCCTAGGGGTCCACGGCGTCCTAGCCAAAAACATTCAGTACTTC. Together with reference TRBV7-2 and TRBJ2-4, the CDR3 gives the full variable domain: GAGVSQSPSNKVTEKGKDVELRCDPISGHTALYWYRQSLGQGLEFLIYFQGNSAPDKSGLPSDRFSAERTGGSVSTLTIQRTQQEDSAVYLCASSLGVHGVLAKNIQYFGAGTRLSVL.

The rearrangement joins TRBV20-1 to TRBJ2-7; D unclear. Trimming removed 4 bases at V and 0 bases at J, with 10 bases between. The CDR3 totals 13 residues. CDR1 is DFQATT and CDR2 is SNEGSKA in the germline V gene (reference sequence). The CDR3 region is CSANPGYSYEQYF. The CDR3 DNA follows: TGCAGTGCTAACCCCGGGTACTCCTACGAGCAGTACTTC.